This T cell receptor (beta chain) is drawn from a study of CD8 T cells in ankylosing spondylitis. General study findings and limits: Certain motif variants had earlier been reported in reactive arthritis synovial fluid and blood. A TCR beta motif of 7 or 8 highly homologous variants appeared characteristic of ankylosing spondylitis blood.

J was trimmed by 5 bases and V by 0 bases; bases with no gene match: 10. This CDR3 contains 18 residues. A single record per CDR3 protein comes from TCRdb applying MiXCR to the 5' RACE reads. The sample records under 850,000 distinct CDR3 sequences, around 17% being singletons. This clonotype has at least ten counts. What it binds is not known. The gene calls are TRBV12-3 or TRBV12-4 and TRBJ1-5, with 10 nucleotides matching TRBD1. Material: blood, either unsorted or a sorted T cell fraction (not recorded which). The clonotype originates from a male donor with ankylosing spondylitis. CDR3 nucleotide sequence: TGTGCCAGCAGTTTAGCGCTTCGGGGACAGGGGACCCATCAGCCCCAGCATTTT. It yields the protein CASSLALRGQGTHQPQHF.